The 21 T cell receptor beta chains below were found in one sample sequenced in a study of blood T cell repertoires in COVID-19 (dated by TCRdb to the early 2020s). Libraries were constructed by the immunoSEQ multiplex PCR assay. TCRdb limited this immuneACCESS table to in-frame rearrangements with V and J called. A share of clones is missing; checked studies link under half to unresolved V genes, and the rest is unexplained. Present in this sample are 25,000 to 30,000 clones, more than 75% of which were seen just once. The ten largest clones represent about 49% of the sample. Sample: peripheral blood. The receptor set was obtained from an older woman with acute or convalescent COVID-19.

The CDR3: CAISEQQEMGGYTF. The CDR3 DNA sequence: TGTGCCATCAGTGAGCAACAGGAAATGGGTGGCTACACCTTC. This chain uses TRBV10-3 with TRBJ1-2, with D possibly being TRBD1 (5 bases). Trimming stripped 2 bases from V and 7 bases from J, with 14 bases between. The V gene's germline CDR1 is ENHRY and CDR2 SYGVKD. This CDR3 spans 14 amino acids.

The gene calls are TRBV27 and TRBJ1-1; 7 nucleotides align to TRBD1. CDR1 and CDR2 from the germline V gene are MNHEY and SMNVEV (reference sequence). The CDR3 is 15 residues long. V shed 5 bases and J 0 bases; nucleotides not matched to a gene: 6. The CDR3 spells CASSRSTGMNTEAFF. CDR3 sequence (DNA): TGTGCCAGCAGTAGGTCGACAGGGATGAACACTGAAGCTTTCTTT.

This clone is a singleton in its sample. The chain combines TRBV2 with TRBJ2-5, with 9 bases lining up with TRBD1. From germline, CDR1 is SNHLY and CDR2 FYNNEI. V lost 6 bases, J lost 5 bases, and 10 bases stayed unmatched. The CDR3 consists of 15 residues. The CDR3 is CASSQTGGGGETQYF. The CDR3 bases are TGTGCCAGCAGCCAGACAGGGGGAGGAGGGGAGACCCAGTACTTC.

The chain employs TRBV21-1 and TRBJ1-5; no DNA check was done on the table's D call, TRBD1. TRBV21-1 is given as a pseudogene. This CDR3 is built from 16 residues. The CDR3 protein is CASSVPTTGEDQPQHF. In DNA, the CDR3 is TGTGCCAGCAGCGTCCCGACAACAGGGGAGGATCAGCCCCAGCATTTT.

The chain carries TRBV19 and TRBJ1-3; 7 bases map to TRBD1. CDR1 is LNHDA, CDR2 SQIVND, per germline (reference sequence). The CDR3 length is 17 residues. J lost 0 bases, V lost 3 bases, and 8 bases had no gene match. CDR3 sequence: CASSITGTANSGNTIYF. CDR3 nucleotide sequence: TGTGCCAGTAGTATCACCGGGACAGCCAACTCTGGAAACACCATATATTTT. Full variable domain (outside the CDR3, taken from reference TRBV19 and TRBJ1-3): DGGITQSPKYLFRKEGQNVTLSCEQNLNHDAMYWYRQDPGQGLRLIYYSQIVNDFQKGDIAEGYSVSREKKESFPLTVTSAQKNPTAFYLCASSITGTANSGNTIYFGEGSWLTVV.

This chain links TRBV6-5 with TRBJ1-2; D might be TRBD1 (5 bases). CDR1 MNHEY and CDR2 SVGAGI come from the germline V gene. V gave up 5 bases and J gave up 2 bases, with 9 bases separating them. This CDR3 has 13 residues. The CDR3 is CASSPGGNYGYTF. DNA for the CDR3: TGTGCCAGCAGTCCCGGGGGGAACTATGGCTACACCTTC.

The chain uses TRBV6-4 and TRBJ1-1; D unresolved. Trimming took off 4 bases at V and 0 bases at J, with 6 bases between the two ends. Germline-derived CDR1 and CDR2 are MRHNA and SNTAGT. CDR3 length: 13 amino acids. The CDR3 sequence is CASSANMNTEAFF. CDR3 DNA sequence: TGTGCCAGCAGTGCCAACATGAACACTGAAGCTTTCTTT.

The CDR3 DNA reads as TGTGCCAGCAGCTTAACGGTGGGGGGGACAAACACCGGGGAGCTGTTTTTT. Protein product: CASSLTVGGTNTGELFF. The rearrangement joins TRBV7-2 to TRBJ2-2; D may be TRBD2 (7 bases). The V and J ends lost 2 bases and 2 bases respectively, with 15 bases between them. The CDR3 is 17 residues long. In germline, CDR1 is SGHTA, CDR2 FQGNSA.

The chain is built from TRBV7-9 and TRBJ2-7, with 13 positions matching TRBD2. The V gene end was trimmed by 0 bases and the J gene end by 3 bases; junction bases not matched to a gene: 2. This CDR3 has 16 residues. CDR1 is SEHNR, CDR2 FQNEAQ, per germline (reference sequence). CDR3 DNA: TGTGCCAGCAGCTTAGCCCGGACTAGCGGGAGCTACGAGCAGTACTTC. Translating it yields CASSLARTSGSYEQYF.

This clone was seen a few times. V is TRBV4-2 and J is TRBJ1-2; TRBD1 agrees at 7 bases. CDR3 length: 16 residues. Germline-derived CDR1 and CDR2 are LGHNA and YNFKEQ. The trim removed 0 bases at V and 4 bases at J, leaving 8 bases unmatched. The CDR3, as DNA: TGTGCCAGCAGCCAAGATGCCGGGACAGCCGTCTATGGCTACACCTTC. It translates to CASSQDAGTAVYGYTF.

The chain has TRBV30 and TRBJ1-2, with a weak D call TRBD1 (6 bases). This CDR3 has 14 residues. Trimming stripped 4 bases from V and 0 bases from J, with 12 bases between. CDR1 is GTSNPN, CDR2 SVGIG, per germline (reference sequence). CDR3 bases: TGTGCCTGGACCAGGGACATTGCTAACTATGGCTACACCTTC. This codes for CAWTRDIANYGYTF.

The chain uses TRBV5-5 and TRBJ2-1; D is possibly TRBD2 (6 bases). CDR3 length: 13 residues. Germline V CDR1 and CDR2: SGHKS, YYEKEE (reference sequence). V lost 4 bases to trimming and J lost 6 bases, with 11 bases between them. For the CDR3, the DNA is TGTGCCAGCAGCATGGGACTGCGCAATGAGCAGTTCTTC. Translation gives CASSMGLRNEQFF.

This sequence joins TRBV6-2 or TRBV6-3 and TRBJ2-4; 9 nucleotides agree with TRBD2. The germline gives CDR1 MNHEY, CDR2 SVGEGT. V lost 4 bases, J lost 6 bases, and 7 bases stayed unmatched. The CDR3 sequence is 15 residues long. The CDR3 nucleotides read TGTGCCAGCAGTTTGGTAGCGGGAGAGGGAAACATTCAGTACTTC. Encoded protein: CASSLVAGEGNIQYF.

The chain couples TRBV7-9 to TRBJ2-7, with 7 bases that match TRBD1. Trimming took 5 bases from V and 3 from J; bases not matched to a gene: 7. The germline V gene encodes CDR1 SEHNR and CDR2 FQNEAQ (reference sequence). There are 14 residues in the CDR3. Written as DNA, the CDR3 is TGTGCCAGCAGCCCCTGGACAGGCGGCTACGAGCAGTACTTC. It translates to CASSPWTGGYEQYF.

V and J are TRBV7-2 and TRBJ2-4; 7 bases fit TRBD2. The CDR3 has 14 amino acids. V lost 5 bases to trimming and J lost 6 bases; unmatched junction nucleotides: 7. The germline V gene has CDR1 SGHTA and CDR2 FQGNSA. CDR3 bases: TGTGCCAGCAGCATTCCTAGCGGCAGAAACATTCAGTACTTC. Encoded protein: CASSIPSGRNIQYF.

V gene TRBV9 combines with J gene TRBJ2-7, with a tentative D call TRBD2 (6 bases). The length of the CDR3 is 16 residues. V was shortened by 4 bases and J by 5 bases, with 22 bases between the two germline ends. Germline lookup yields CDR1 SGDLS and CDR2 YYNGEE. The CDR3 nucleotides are TGTGCCAGCAGCCAGAAGCTCGGGGGATGGTACCACGAGCAGTACTTC. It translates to CASSQKLGGWYHEQYF.

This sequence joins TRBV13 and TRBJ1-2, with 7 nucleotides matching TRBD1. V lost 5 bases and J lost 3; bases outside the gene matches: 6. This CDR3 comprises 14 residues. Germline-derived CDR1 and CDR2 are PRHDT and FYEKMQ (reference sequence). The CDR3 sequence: CASSHGTADYGYTF. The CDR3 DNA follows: TGTGCCAGCAGCCATGGGACAGCAGACTATGGCTACACCTTC.

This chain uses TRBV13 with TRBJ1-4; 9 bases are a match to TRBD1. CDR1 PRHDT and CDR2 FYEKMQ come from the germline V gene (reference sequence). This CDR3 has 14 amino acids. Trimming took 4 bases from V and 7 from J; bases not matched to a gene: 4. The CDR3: CASSYRGLSEKLFF. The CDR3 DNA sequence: TGTGCCAGCAGCTACAGGGGGCTGAGTGAAAAACTGTTTTTT.

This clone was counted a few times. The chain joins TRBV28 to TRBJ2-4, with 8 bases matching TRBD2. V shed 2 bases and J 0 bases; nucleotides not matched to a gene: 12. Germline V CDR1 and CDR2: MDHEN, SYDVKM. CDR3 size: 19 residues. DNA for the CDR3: TGTGCCAGCAGTTTAGTATTCCAGCGGGAGCGCACAGCCAAAAACATTCAGTACTTC. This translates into CASSLVFQRERTAKNIQYF.

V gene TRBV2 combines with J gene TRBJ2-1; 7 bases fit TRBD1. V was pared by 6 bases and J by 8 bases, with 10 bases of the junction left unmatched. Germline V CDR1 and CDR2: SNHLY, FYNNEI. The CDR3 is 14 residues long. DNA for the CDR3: TGTGCCAGCAGCGTAGACAGGGCCATTGATGAGCAGTTCTTC. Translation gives CASSVDRAIDEQFF.

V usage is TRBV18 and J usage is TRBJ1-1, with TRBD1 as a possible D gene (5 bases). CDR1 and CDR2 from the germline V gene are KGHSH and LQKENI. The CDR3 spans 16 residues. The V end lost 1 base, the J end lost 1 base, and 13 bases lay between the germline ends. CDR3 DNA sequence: TGTGCCAGCTCACCACGGGCAACAGGTGCGAACACTGAAGCTTTCTTT. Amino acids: CASSPRATGANTEAFF.